These 19 T cell receptor beta chains were all obtained from the same sample, sequenced in a study of cytomegalovirus exposure and HLA in healthy donors (TCRdb year 2017). The library was prepared using the immunoSEQ multiplex PCR assay. The multiplex PCR relied on a mix of 60 forward primers for TCR Vbeta segments and 13 reverse primers for TCR Jbeta segments. The immuneACCESS repertoire file appears here via TCRdb, limited to in-frame rearrangements. These files lack a portion of the clones; in checked studies, under half of the deficit traces to unresolved V genes, and the cause of the others is not known. The sample data list 95,000 to 130,000 clones, and around 60% of these were observed just once. Roughly 8.6% of the sample belongs to the ten largest clones. The material sequenced was PBMCs. These receptors were obtained from a woman between 40 and 55 years old in good health and CMV-seropositive.

In this sample, this clone turned up a few times. The chain joins TRBV5-1 to TRBJ2-1; D gene unclear. V was clipped by 0 bases and J by 2 bases, with 9 bases between them. The CDR3 has 15 amino acids. Looked up from germline, CDR1 is SGHRS and CDR2 is YFSETQ. This chain's CDR3 is CASSLVGGAYNEQFF. CDR3 nucleotide sequence: TGCGCCAGCAGCTTGGTCGGCGGAGCCTACAATGAGCAGTTCTTC.

V usage is TRBV7-8 and J usage is TRBJ2-7, with D possibly TRBD2 on 6 matching bases. The CDR3 covers 15 residues. Trimming took off 2 bases at V and 2 bases at J, with 13 bases between the two ends. Looked up from germline, CDR1 is SGHVS and CDR2 is FQNEAQ. CDR3 amino acids: CASSLMVGGPYEQYF. CDR3 nucleotides: TGTGCCAGCAGCTTAATGGTGGGGGGACCCTACGAGCAGTACTTC.

The rearrangement uses TRBV5-4 and TRBJ2-1; D is undetermined. V was clipped by 4 bases and J by 0 bases, with 5 bases between them. Germline V CDR1 and CDR2: SGHNT, YYREEE (reference sequence). The CDR3 totals 13 residues. The CDR3 loop reads CASSPSSYNEQFF. Written as DNA, the CDR3 is TGTGCCAGCAGCCCCTCCTCCTACAATGAGCAGTTCTTC.

The chain couples TRBV7-3 to TRBJ2-1, with D possibly TRBD2 on 5 matching bases. V lost 2 bases and J lost 8, with 10 bases in between. The CDR3 extends over 13 amino acids. Germline CDR1 reads SGHTA; CDR2 reads FQGTGA. The CDR3 protein is CASSLFTSDEQFF. The DNA of the CDR3 is TGTGCCAGCAGCTTATTTACTAGTGATGAGCAGTTCTTC.

This chain links TRBV2 with TRBJ2-5; 9 nucleotides match TRBD2. V gave up 7 bases and J gave up 4 bases; unmatched junction bases: 7. CDR1 and CDR2 from the germline V gene are SNHLY and FYNNEI. The CDR3 spans 14 residues. The CDR3 coding sequence is TGTGCCAGCAATCGAGCGGGAGGCGGAGAGACCCAGTACTTC. Its protein product is CASNRAGGGETQYF.

The chain joins TRBV2 to TRBJ1-1, with 7 nucleotides matching TRBD1. Germline trimming cut 5 bases from V and 2 bases from J; bases unmatched to any gene: 8. The germline CDR1 and CDR2 sequences are SNHLY and FYNNEI. The CDR3 has 15 amino acids. The CDR3, as DNA: TGTGCCAGCAGTCTCGCGCGACAGGGTAACACTGAAGCTTTCTTT. Its translation is CASSLARQGNTEAFF.

This sequence joins TRBV2 and TRBJ1-5; TRBD1 agrees at 7 bases. J gave up 5 bases and V 8 bases, and 9 bases lay outside the gene matches. CDR1 is SNHLY, CDR2 FYNNEI, per germline. The CDR3 is 14 residues long. The CDR3: CASGRDRRDQPQHF. The CDR3, as DNA: TGTGCCAGCGGCCGGGACAGACGAGATCAGCCCCAGCATTTT.

The chain links TRBV29-1 to TRBJ2-1; TRBD2 matches 7 bases. Unmatched junction bases numbered 8, after V lost 3 bases and J lost 15 bases. Germline CDR1 SQVTM, CDR2 ANQGSEA. The CDR3 loop spans 11 amino acids. CDR3 sequence: CSVDGGFRRFF. In DNA form, the CDR3 reads TGCAGCGTTGACGGGGGGTTCCGGAGGTTCTTC.

The chain uses TRBV5-4 and TRBJ2-2; 13 nucleotides agree with TRBD2. Germline lookup yields CDR1 SGHNT and CDR2 YYREEE (reference sequence). J was trimmed by 4 bases and V by 4 bases; bases with no gene match: 7. CDR3 length: 17 amino acids. The chain's CDR3 is CASSAPGLAGLTGELFF. The CDR3 nucleotides are TGTGCCAGCAGCGCCCCGGGACTAGCGGGACTCACCGGGGAGCTGTTTTTT.

The chain combines TRBV30 with TRBJ2-2; tentatively, D is TRBD2 (6 bases). V lost 3 bases to trimming and J lost 5 bases, with 10 bases between them. The CDR3 is 13 amino acids. Germline values: CDR1 GTSNPN, CDR2 SVGIG (reference sequence). CDR3 amino acids: CAWSGSGTGELFF. The DNA of the CDR3 is TGTGCCTGGAGCGGGAGTGGGACCGGGGAGCTGTTTTTT.

The rearrangement links TRBV4-1 to TRBJ1-4, with TRBD1 as a possible D gene (5 bases). Trimming removed 3 bases from V and 5 bases from J, with 10 bases in between. CDR3 length: 14 residues. Germline CDR1 and CDR2: MGHRA and YSYEKL. CDR3 sequence reads: CASSHIGENEKLFF. DNA for the CDR3: TGCGCCAGCAGCCATATAGGGGAAAATGAAAAACTGTTTTTT.

This clone has only one observation. V usage is TRBV5-6 and J usage is TRBJ1-6, with 7 positions matching TRBD1. Germline CDR1 SGHDT, CDR2 YYEEEE. Germline trimming cut 4 bases from V and 8 bases from J; bases unmatched to any gene: 9. The CDR3 is 15 residues long. CDR3 region: CASSRSTGIHSPLHF. The CDR3 coding sequence is TGTGCCAGCAGCCGTTCGACAGGGATCCATTCACCCCTCCACTTT. Full variable domain (rest looked up from reference TRBV5-6 and TRBJ1-6): DAGVTQSPTHLIKTRGQQVTLRCSPKSGHDTVSWYQQALGQGPQFIFQYYEEEERQRGNFPDRFSGHQFPNYSSELNVNALLLGDSALYLCASSRSTGIHSPLHFGNGTRLTVT.

This clone was counted between two and nine times. V gene TRBV6-1 combines with J gene TRBJ1-1, with D possibly matching TRBD1 (5 bases). CDR1 and CDR2 from the germline V gene are MNHNS and SASEGT. This CDR3 has 13 residues. Between the trimmed V and J ends, which lost 6 bases and 3 bases, there was a span of 11 bases. CDR3 in amino acids: CASRGQADTEAFF. The DNA for the CDR3 is TGTGCCAGCAGGGGGCAGGCGGACACTGAAGCTTTCTTT.

This clone has more than one count but fewer than ten. The rearrangement links TRBV18 to TRBJ1-1; TRBD1 agrees at 8 bases. Germline assignment: CDR1 KGHSH and CDR2 LQKENI. This CDR3 contains 14 residues. V lost 3 bases and J lost 3; bases outside the gene matches: 3. CDR3 protein: CASSPRGRDTEAFF. The CDR3 coding sequence is TGTGCCAGCTCACCCAGGGGGCGCGACACTGAAGCTTTCTTT.

The CDR3 reads CASSGLTGRTEAFF. The CDR3 bases are TGCGCCAGCAGCGGGTTGACAGGGCGGACTGAAGCTTTCTTT. The chain combines TRBV5-1 with TRBJ1-1; 7 positions agree with TRBD1. Per germline, CDR1 SGHRS and CDR2 YFSETQ. The ends lost 4 bases at V and 5 bases at J; junction bases unmatched: 8. The CDR3 sequence is 14 residues long. Full variable domain (rest looked up from reference TRBV5-1 and TRBJ1-1): KAGVTQTPRYLIKTRGQQVTLSCSPISGHRSVSWYQQTPGQGLQFLFEYFSETQRNKGNFPGRFSGRQFSNSRSEMNVSTLELGDSALYLCASSGLTGRTEAFFGQGTRLTVV.

This clone was counted a single time. The V call is TRBV4-3, the J call TRBJ1-2; D not certain. This CDR3 region has 14 residues. CDR1 LGHNA and CDR2 YSLEER come from the germline V gene. Trimming removed 4 bases from V and 4 bases from J, with 13 bases in between. CDR3 nucleotide sequence: TGCGCCAGCAGCCCAGCGTCAGCGCCCTATGGCTACACCTTC. It translates to CASSPASAPYGYTF.

This clone turned up a few times. One junction end disagrees with the germline gene, perhaps due to a read error. The chain is built from TRBV29-1 and TRBJ1-1, with a possible D match to TRBD1 (6 bases). Per the germline V gene, CDR1 is SQVTM and CDR2 is ANQGSEA. The CDR3 consists of 13 residues. The chain's CDR3 is CSVEEGGDTEAFF. CDR3 coding DNA: TGCAGCGTGGAAGAAGGGGGTGACACTGAAGCTTTCTTT.

V and J are TRBV15 and TRBJ1-5; 10 bases are a match to TRBD1. Germline CDR1 LNHNV, CDR2 YYDKDF (reference sequence). J lost 5 bases, V lost 2 bases, and 3 bases had no gene match. CDR3 length: 15 residues. This CDR3 is CATSRSTGGYQPQHF. CDR3 in DNA: TGTGCCACCAGCAGATCGACAGGGGGCTATCAGCCCCAGCATTTT.

The CDR3 DNA reads as TGTGCCAGCAGCGCCCCCAATCTAGCGGGGGATACTAATGAGCAGTTCTTC. This encodes CASSAPNLAGDTNEQFF. V is TRBV9 and J is TRBJ2-1; 10 bases fit TRBD2. The CDR3 runs 17 residues. J gave up 7 bases and V 3 bases, and 13 bases lay outside the gene matches. CDR1 is SGDLS, CDR2 YYNGEE, per germline.